This TCR beta chain is from a study of shared clonotypes between healthy human individuals. Study-level information: A couple of female and a few male donors aged 18 to 49 were enrolled.

The CDR3 loop spans 17 amino acids. The V gene end was trimmed by 6 bases and the J gene end by 0 bases; junction bases not matched to a gene: 8. Germline V gives CDR1 MDHEN, CDR2 SYDVKM. Measured with immunoSEQ multiplex PCR; TCRdb has only the in-frame clones, and not every one. The table includes about 110,000 clones, about 72% detected once. Source material: memory CD8+ T cells sorted from blood. Subset: CD45RO+ cells pooled with CCR7-negative TemRA cells. This sequence joins TRBV28 and TRBJ1-5, with 10 bases identical to TRBD1. The origin of this receptor is a woman in her 30s in good health. The CDR3 DNA reads as TGTGCCAGCAGAATCGGACAGGGGGGCTATAGCAATCAGCCCCAGCATTTT. It translates to CASRIGQGGYSNQPQHF.